What follows are 17 T cell receptor beta chains derived from one specimen sequenced in a study of OX40 agonist ivuxolimab in advanced cancers. Some clones are missing from TCRdb's copy, which holds only in-frame ones; the method was immunoSEQ multiplex PCR. The table lists roughly 25,000 clones, about three quarters of them singletons. The sample here was CD4+ or CD8+ T cells sorted from blood, taken in a trial of the OX40 agonist ivuxolimab. These receptors all stem from an adult with an advanced solid tumor such as melanoma, head and neck, liver or kidney cancer.

V is TRBV6-1 and J is TRBJ2-7; D uncertain. The germline V and J ends were trimmed by 10 bases and 4 bases, with 17 bases remaining between them. The CDR3 extends over 13 amino acids. Germline V gives CDR1 MNHNS, CDR2 SASEGT. The CDR3 sequence is CATSIRVSYEQYF. The CDR3 DNA sequence: TGTGCCACCTCGATTAGAGTGTCTTACGAGCAGTACTTC.

The rearrangement links TRBV4-2 to TRBJ1-2, with D tentatively TRBD1 (5 bases). Germline CDR1 reads LGHNA; CDR2 reads YNFKEQ. Trimming removed 3 bases from V and 8 bases from J, with 13 bases in between. The CDR3 is 13 amino acids. The CDR3 loop is CASSQDTNIGYTF. DNA of the CDR3: TGTGCCAGCAGCCAGGACACAAATATCGGCTACACCTTC.

The rearrangement links TRBV4-2 to TRBJ2-7, with D possibly TRBD2 on 6 matching bases. Germline loops: CDR1 LGHNA, CDR2 YNFKEQ. Trimming stripped 1 base from V and 0 bases from J, with 16 bases between. The CDR3 extends over 17 amino acids. The CDR3 coding sequence is TGTGCCAGCAGCCAAGCTGGGAGGATGGGGAGCTCCTACGAGCAGTACTTC. Translated: CASSQAGRMGSSYEQYF.

J is TRBJ2-7 and V is TRBV6-5, with 8 bases fitting TRBD1. The CDR3 length is 14 residues. Germline CDR1 is MNHEY and CDR2 is SVGAGI. The V and J ends lost 0 bases and 3 bases, in that order; junction bases with no gene match: 1. This CDR3 reads CASSYSTGGYEQYF. In nucleotides, the CDR3 is TGTGCCAGCAGTTACTCCACAGGGGGCTACGAGCAGTACTTC.

DNA of the CDR3: TGTGCCAGTAGTGTCGGAAGTGTGGATACGCAGTATTTT. Translated: CASSVGSVDTQYF. This sequence joins TRBV19 and TRBJ2-3, with unresolved D. Germline V gives CDR1 LNHDA, CDR2 SQIVND (reference sequence). Trimming removed 5 bases from V and 6 bases from J, with 12 bases in between. The CDR3 extends over 13 amino acids.

The chain links TRBV5-4 to TRBJ1-2; the D is unclear. CDR1 is SGHNT and CDR2 is YYREEE in the germline V gene (reference sequence). CDR3 length: 12 amino acids. Trimming removed 9 bases from V and 4 bases from J, with 13 bases in between. The CDR3 reads CAMRGLGYGYTF. The CDR3 nucleotides are TGTGCCATGCGAGGGCTTGGCTATGGCTACACCTTC.

The CDR3 DNA is TGTGCCAGCACCCTGGGCACTGAAGCTTTCTTT. It yields the protein CASTLGTEAFF. The chain links TRBV2 to TRBJ1-1; unclear D gene. Germline CDR1 SNHLY, CDR2 FYNNEI. This CDR3 region has 11 residues. Trimming removed 7 bases at V and 4 bases at J, with 7 bases between.

The chain joins TRBV7-9 to TRBJ2-2; D uncertain. Between the trimmed V and J ends, which lost 4 bases and 3 bases, there was a span of 15 bases. Germline V CDR1 and CDR2: SEHNR, FQNEAQ (reference sequence). This CDR3 has 16 amino acids. The CDR3 region has the DNA TGTGCCAGCAGCTCTTTAGGGTCAGGATACACCGGGGAGCTGTTTTTT. Its translation: CASSSLGSGYTGELFF.

This clone occurred once. J is TRBJ2-7 and V is TRBV6-6, with D possibly being TRBD1 or TRBD2 (5 bases each). CDR1 is MNHNY and CDR2 is SVGAGI in the germline V gene (reference sequence). Trimming pared 4 bases from V and 0 bases from J, leaving 7 bases between. CDR3 size: 13 residues. In DNA, the CDR3 is TGTGCCAGCAGTTGGGGACCCTCCTACGAGCAGTACTTC. This codes for CASSWGPSYEQYF.

The V call is TRBV5-4, the J call TRBJ1-1; 10 bases line up with TRBD1. Germline V gene data show CDR1 as SGHNT and CDR2 as YYREEE (reference sequence). This CDR3 is 14 amino acids long. The V gene end was trimmed by 4 bases and the J gene end by 6 bases; junction bases not matched to a gene: 6. The CDR3 DNA reads TGTGCCAGCAGCCCACTGACAGGGGGCCCTGAAGCTTTCTTT. Translating it yields CASSPLTGGPEAFF.

The chain carries TRBV12-5 and TRBJ2-7; 9 bases agree with TRBD1. Trimming took 4 bases from V and 6 from J; bases not matched to a gene: 1. The length of the CDR3 is 12 residues. CDR1 and CDR2 from the germline V gene are LGHNT and FRNRAP. The CDR3 here is CASGWTGAEQYF. The DNA for the CDR3 is TGTGCTAGTGGTTGGACAGGGGCCGAGCAGTACTTC.

The chain recombines TRBV7-8 with TRBJ1-5, with D unclear. Per the germline V gene, CDR1 is SGHVS and CDR2 is FQNEAQ. The CDR3 is made up of 13 amino acids. V lost 0 bases and J lost 6, with 6 bases in between. CDR3 sequence: CASSLAYGQPQHF. The CDR3 nucleotides are TGTGCCAGCAGCTTAGCTTATGGTCAGCCCCAGCATTTT.

This clone was detected only a few times. The rearrangement uses TRBV6-5 and TRBJ1-1; D unresolved. V was pared by 6 bases and J by 5 bases, with 13 bases between. This CDR3 spans 13 amino acids. Germline CDR1 and CDR2: MNHEY and SVGAGI. The CDR3 loop is CASRARGGTEAFF. The DNA of the CDR3 is TGTGCCAGCAGGGCACGGGGTGGGACTGAAGCTTTCTTT.

The V and J genes are TRBV9 and TRBJ2-7, with 14 nucleotides matching TRBD2. Germline lookup yields CDR1 SGDLS and CDR2 YYNGEE. The CDR3 runs 17 residues. Trimming cost V 3 bases and J 6 bases; bases outside gene matches: 11. CDR3 bases: TGTGCCAGCAGCGGCGGGACTAGCGGGGGCGTTTATGGCGAGCAGTACTTC. This encodes CASSGGTSGGVYGEQYF.

This clone was counted between two and nine times. The chain uses TRBV11-2 and TRBJ2-7; D might be TRBD2 (7 bases). The ends were cut back, 1 base at V and 7 bases at J, with 17 bases in the middle. The CDR3 is 15 residues long. Germline V CDR1 and CDR2: SGHAT, FQNNGV. CDR3 amino acids: CASSLVGGALREQYF. The DNA of the CDR3 is TGTGCCAGCAGCTTAGTGGGGGGGGCGCTCCGGGAGCAGTACTTC.

The gene calls are TRBV7-8 and TRBJ1-1, with 9 bases aligning to TRBD1. Per germline, CDR1 SGHVS and CDR2 FQNEAQ. This CDR3 has 14 amino acids. V trimming: 7 bases; J trimming: 2 bases; junction bases outside the gene matches: 5. The DNA of the CDR3 is TGTGCCAGCATCCCGGACAGGGGAAACACTGAAGCTTTCTTT. Its protein product is CASIPDRGNTEAFF.

The chain has TRBV7-8 and TRBJ2-5; TRBD2 might be the D (6 bases). The tail of the sequence fits TRBJ2-7 better, so the J call may be wrong. Germline V lookup: CDR1 SGHVS, CDR2 FQNEAQ. The CDR3 covers 15 residues. CDR3 region: CASSLSAGASYEQYF. In nucleotides, the CDR3 is TGTGCCAGCAGCCTCTCAGCGGGCGCCTCCTACGAGCAGTACTTC.